The following is a T cell receptor (beta chain) sequence with its context. What this receptor recognizes is not known. No clone much larger than this one lies a single base away; base qualities are absent. Healthy HIV-negative adults with no recently reported acute infections or vaccinations were included as donors. Every donor was a Caucasian adult living in Nashville, Tennessee, USA. CD4+ T cells were enriched by magnetic negative selection, after which naive cells were positively selected on CD45RA and the negative fraction was taken as the memory subset. Blood was obtained by leukapheresis, after which PBMCs were separated by Ficoll-Histopaque density gradient centrifugation and cryopreserved in liquid nitrogen vapor phase. Analytical flow cytometry was used to check the purity and quantity of each magnetically sorted T cell population. Each sorted fraction had its genomic DNA isolated and then quantified by UV absorbance on a Nanodrop 2000c.

The CDR3 has 15 amino acids, counting the end cysteine and phenylalanine. Only the CDR3 portion is preserved as DNA: 45 bases, with reading frame beginning at the first base. V ends up 3 bases short and J 5 bases short, with an unmatched junction base count of 10. Looking up the germline V gene (reference sequence) yields CDR1 GTSNPN and CDR2 SVGIG. The data were taken from a study of shared clonotypes between healthy human individuals (TCRdb year 2020). In terms of the full investigation: The cohort comprised a couple of women and a few men aged 18 to 49 years. For each donor, three plates each were used for CD4 naive and CD4 memory, two plates were used for CD8 naive, and one plate was used for CD8 memory. Blood TCR repertoires of about 5 healthy adults were deeply sequenced to estimate repertoire size and the extent of clonotype sharing between individuals. Libraries were prepared and TCR repertoires were sequenced by different laboratories using diverse techniques, in order to increase sequencing depth and limit assay-specific biases. Each donor's leukapheresis produced roughly between roughly 0.85 and 10 billion PBMCs.

Overall study results and their limits: Naive subsets generally had larger estimated clonotype richness than memory subsets did. Even with the large sequencing depth, rarefaction of the sorted-subset datasets indicated that sequencing was incomplete. Sampling was restricted to blood, and TCR repertoires in tissue are likely to differ from TCR repertoires in blood. Around 5% of naive CD4, more than 3% of naive CD8, about 2.1% of memory CD4, and around 0.4% of memory CD8 clonotypes were shared across a handful of donors. Compared with non-shared clonotypes, the clonotypes found in all four sorted-subset donors had higher generation probabilities. Based on pairwise subsampling, the degree of clonotype sharing among donors was expected to be affected by sequencing depth. Because the study included a small number of donors, the genetic and exposure-history diversity represented was limited.

Using the deep immunoSEQ assay, TCR CDR3 regions were amplified from genomic DNA by multiplex PCR. Genomic DNA extracted from each cell subset was distributed evenly over all wells of several immunoSEQ 96-well plates, and each plate served as one replicate. For sorted subsets, approximately 200 ng of genomic DNA, equivalent to about 30,000 T cell genomes, went into each replicate PCR. The purified libraries were quantified using a Qubit 3.0 fluorometer, sized with a Bioanalyzer 2100, and then quantified again using the KAPA Library Quantification kit. Every immunoSEQ 96-well plate was sequenced on a separate single-read 150-cycle Illumina NextSeq 550 flow cell. From the authors' description of their analysis: Because the immunoSEQ output held only junctional sequences and lacked quality scores, the filtering could not match the filtering applied to full-length reads. Sequences were annotated with PyIR, a Python wrapper for IgBLAST v1.9, and V/J genes and CDR3 were assigned using IMGT germline references. Reads with weak V/J assignments (E-value above 1e-6), missing CDR3, stop codons, out-of-frame junctions, or ambiguous translated residues were removed. V3J clonotypes were defined by identical inferred V gene, J gene, and CDR3 amino acid sequence. Percentage overlap between repertoires was calculated by dividing the number of shared unique clonotypes by the size of the smaller repertoire. Richness of each repertoire was evaluated using RTK rarefaction, the Chao1 estimator, and Recon v2.1 estimates of unobserved clonotypes. For all TCRbeta clonotypes obtained by the gDNA method from a few donors, generation probabilities were computed with OLGA. TCRdb took over this immuneACCESS table, retaining in-frame rearrangements with V and J assigned. Such tables are incomplete; in checked studies, under half of the missing clones stem from an unresolved V gene, and the remainder is unexplained. V, J and clone size derive from that table, while D and trimming were established from the DNA sequence. This sample gives under 1,100,000 clones in total; around 78% of them show up just once. Together, the top ten hold around 0.61% of the sample.

The sample was memory CD4+ T cells from PBMCs. What this sample's cell subset or site label stands for: CD45RA-negative fraction. This clonotype was sampled from a man aged 18 to 30 in good health. Some clones in this sample may be carry-over from other donors' samples. The rearranged segments are TRBV30 and TRBJ1-1, and TRBD1 aligns with 9 junction nucleotides. This receptor carries the CDR3 CAWRSVGQGKTEAFF. The DNA sequence is as follows: TGTGCCTGGAGATCTGTCGGACAGGGGAAGACTGAAGCTTTCTTT.